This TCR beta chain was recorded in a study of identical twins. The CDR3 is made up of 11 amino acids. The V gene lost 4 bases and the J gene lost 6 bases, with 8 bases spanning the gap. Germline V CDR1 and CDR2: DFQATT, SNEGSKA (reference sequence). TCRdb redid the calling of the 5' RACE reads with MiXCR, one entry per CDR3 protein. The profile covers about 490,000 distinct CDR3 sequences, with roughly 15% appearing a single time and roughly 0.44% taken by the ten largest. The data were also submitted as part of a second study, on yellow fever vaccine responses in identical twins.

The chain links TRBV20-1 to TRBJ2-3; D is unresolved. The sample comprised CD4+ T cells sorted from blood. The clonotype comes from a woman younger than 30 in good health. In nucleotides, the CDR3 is TGCAGTGCTAAGATAGTGGATACGCAGTATTTT. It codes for CSAKIVDTQYF.